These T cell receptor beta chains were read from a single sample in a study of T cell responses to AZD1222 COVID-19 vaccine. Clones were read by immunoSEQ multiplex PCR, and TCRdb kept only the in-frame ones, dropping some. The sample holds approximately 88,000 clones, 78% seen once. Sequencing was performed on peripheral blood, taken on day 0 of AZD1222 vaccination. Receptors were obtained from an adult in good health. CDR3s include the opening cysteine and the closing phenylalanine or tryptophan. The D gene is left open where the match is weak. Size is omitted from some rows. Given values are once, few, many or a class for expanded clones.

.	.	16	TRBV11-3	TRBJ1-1	TGTGCCAGCAGCTTAGGAGGCAGGGGCATGAACACTGAAGCTTTCTTT	CASSLGGRGMNTEAFF
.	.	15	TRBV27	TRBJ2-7	TGTGCCAGCAGTCCCGCCGGGACCTCCTCCTACGAGCAGTACTTC	CASSPAGTSSYEQYF
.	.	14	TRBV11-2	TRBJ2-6	TGTGCCAGCAGCCTAAACGTGGGGGCCAACGTCCTGACTTTC	CASSLNVGANVLTF
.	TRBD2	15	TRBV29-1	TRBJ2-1	TGCAGCGTTGAGAAAGGCGGGAGCTCCTACAATGAGCAGTTCTTC	CSVEKGGSSYNEQFF
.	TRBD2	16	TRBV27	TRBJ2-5	TGTGCCAGCAGTTTATTGGCGGGAGGGAACCAAGAGACCCAGTACTTC	CASSLLAGGNQETQYF
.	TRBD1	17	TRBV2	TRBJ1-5	TGTGCCAGCAGTGAATTGGGCAGGGGGCCTGGAGGTCAGCCCCAGCATTTT	CASSELGRGPGGQPQHF
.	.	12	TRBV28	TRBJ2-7	TGTGCCAGCGCCAGCGCCTACTACGAGCAGTACTTC	CASASAYYEQYF
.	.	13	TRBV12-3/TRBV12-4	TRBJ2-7	TGTGCCAGCAGATTTGGGGGGCAGTACGAGCAGTACTTC	CASRFGGQYEQYF
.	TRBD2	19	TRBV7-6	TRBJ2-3	TGTGCCAGCAGCCCCCGCCCCGTAGCGGGAGTAGGGGGCACAGATACGCAGTATTTT	CASSPRPVAGVGGTDTQYF
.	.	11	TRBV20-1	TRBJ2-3	TGCAGTGCCGGGTCCACAGATACGCAGTATTTT	CSAGSTDTQYF
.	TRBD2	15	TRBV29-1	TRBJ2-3	TGCAGCCTCCAGAAAGTGGCGGGAGGGGTAGATACGCAGTATTTT	CSLQKVAGGVDTQYF
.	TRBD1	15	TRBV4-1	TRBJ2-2	TGCGCCAGCAAGGACAGGTTAACGAACACCGGGGAGCTGTTTTTT	CASKDRLTNTGELFF
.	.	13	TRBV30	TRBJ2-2	TGTGCCTGGAGTCCGACTAGAACCGGGGAGCTGTTTTTT	CAWSPTRTGELFF
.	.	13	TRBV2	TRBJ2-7	TGTGCCAGCAGTCCACGATTGGGCTCCGAGCAGTACTTC	CASSPRLGSEQYF
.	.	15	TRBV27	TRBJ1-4	TGTGCCAGCAGTTTAAGAGGAGATTGGGGGGAAAAACTGTTTTTT	CASSLRGDWGEKLFF
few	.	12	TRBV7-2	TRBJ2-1	TGTGCCAGCAGCACTCCGGGATCGGTGCAGTTCTTC	CASSTPGSVQFF
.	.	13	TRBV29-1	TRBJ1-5	TGCAGCGTAGCGGCAGGGGCAGGTCAGCCCCAGCATTTT	CSVAAGAGQPQHF
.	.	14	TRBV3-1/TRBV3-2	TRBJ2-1	TGTGCCAGCAGCCAAGACCACCTCTACAATGAGCAGTTCTTC	CASSQDHLYNEQFF
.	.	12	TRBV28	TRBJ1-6	TGTGCCAGCAGTCCCCCAGACTCACCCCTCCACTTT	CASSPPDSPLHF
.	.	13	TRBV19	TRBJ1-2	TGTGCCAGTACCCTGATGGAAGGCAACGGCTACACCTTC	CASTLMEGNGYTF
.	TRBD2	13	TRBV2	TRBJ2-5	TGTGCCAGCATGGCTAGCGGGAAAGAGACCCAGTACTTC	CASMASGKETQYF
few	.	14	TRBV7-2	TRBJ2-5	TGTGCCAGCAGCCCCAGCGGAGCAACGGAGACCCAGTACTTC	CASSPSGATETQYF
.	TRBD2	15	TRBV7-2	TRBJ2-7	TGTGCCAGCAGCTTAACGCCTAGCGGCTCCTACGAGCAGTACTTC	CASSLTPSGSYEQYF
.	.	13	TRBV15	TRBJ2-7	TGTGCCACCAGCAGAGATGGAAGGATCGAGCAGTACTTC	CATSRDGRIEQYF
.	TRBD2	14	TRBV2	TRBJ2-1	TGTGCCAGCACGGGGGGGGCTTACTACAATGAGCAGTTCTTC	CASTGGAYYNEQFF
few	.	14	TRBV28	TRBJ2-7	TGTGCCAGCAGTTTTGGCGGGACCCCCTACGAGCAGTACTTC	CASSFGGTPYEQYF
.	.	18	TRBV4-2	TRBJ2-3	TGTGCCAGCAGCCCACAGGCTAGGGCCCCTTCTAGCACAGATACGCAGTATTTT	CASSPQARAPSSTDTQYF
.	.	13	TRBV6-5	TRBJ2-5	TGTGCCAGCAGGGCGGGGCCACAAGAGACCCAGTACTTC	CASRAGPQETQYF
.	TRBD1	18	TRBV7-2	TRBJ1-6	TGTGCCAGCAGCTTATTTGGCCCGACAGGGGACTATAATTCACCCCTCCACTTT	CASSLFGPTGDYNSPLHF
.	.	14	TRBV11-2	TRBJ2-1	TGTGCCAGCAGCTTCAGGGGAACCTACAATGAGCAGTTCTTC	CASSFRGTYNEQFF
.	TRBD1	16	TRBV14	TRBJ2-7	TGTGCCAGCAGCCAAGGGGGACAGGGGGCGTACTACGAGCAGTACTTC	CASSQGGQGAYYEQYF
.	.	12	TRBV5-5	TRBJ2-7	TGTGCCAGCAGCATCTCAGGCTACGAGCAGTACTTC	CASSISGYEQYF
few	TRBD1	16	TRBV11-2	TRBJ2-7	TGTGCCAGCAGCGGAATCCGGACAGGGAGCTCCTACGAGCAGTACTTC	CASSGIRTGSSYEQYF
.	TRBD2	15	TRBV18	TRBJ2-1	TGTGCCAGCTCACCAGTCCGGGAGGGAGGCAATGAGCAGTTCTTC	CASSPVREGGNEQFF
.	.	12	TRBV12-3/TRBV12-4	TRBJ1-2	TGTGCCAGCAGCGCCGGGTGGAATGGCTACACCTTC	CASSAGWNGYTF
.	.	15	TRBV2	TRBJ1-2	TGTGCCAGCAGTGAATGGCAGGAAGCTAACTATGGCTACACCTTC	CASSEWQEANYGYTF
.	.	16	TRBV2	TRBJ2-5	TGTGCCAGCAGTGACCCTTTAGCAACCACGGGAGAGACCCAGTACTTC	CASSDPLATTGETQYF
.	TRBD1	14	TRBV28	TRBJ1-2	TGTGCCAGCAGTTATTCAGGGGGCGCAGGGGGCTACACCTTC	CASSYSGGAGGYTF
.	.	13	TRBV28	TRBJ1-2	TGTGCCAGCAGTATTCAAGGAAACTATGGCTACACCTTC	CASSIQGNYGYTF
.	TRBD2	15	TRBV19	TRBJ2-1	TGTGCCAGTAGTCTTGGGACTAGCGCTTACAATGAGCAGTTCTTC	CASSLGTSAYNEQFF
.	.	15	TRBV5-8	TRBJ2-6	TGTGCCAGCAGCTTGCTACTCTCTGGGGCCAACGTCCTGACTTTC	CASSLLLSGANVLTF
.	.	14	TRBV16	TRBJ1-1	TGTGCCAGCACCTCAGGCAGGGAGAACACTGAAGCTTTCTTT	CASTSGRENTEAFF
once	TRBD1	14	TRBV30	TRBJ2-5	TGTGCCGGTTGGACAGGGAAGTACCAAGAGACCCAGTACTTC	CAGWTGKYQETQYF
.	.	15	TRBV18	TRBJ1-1	TGTGCCAGCAAAAGGACGGCACTAATGAACACTGAAGCTTTCTTT	CASKRTALMNTEAFF
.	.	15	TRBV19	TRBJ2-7	TGTGCCAGTAGCGCAATTGAGGGGACTGCCTACGAGCAGTACTTC	CASSAIEGTAYEQYF
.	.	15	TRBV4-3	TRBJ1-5	TGCGCCAGCAGCCCGGACGTAGATAGCAATCAGCCCCAGCATTTT	CASSPDVDSNQPQHF
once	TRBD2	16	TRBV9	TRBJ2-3	TGTGCCAGCAGCGAGGGACTAGCGGGAGTACGAGATACGCAGTATTTT	CASSEGLAGVRDTQYF
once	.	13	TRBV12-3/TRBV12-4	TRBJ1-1	TGTGCCAGCAGCACCTACTTCACCACTGAAGCTTTCTTT	CASSTYFTTEAFF
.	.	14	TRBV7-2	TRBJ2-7	TGTGCCAGCAGCTTAGCGGGAGGTCCCTACGAGCAGTACTTC	CASSLAGGPYEQYF
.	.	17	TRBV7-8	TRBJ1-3	TGTGCCAGCAGCTTAGCTTCAGGCAGGGGTCACGGAAACACCATATATTTT	CASSLASGRGHGNTIYF